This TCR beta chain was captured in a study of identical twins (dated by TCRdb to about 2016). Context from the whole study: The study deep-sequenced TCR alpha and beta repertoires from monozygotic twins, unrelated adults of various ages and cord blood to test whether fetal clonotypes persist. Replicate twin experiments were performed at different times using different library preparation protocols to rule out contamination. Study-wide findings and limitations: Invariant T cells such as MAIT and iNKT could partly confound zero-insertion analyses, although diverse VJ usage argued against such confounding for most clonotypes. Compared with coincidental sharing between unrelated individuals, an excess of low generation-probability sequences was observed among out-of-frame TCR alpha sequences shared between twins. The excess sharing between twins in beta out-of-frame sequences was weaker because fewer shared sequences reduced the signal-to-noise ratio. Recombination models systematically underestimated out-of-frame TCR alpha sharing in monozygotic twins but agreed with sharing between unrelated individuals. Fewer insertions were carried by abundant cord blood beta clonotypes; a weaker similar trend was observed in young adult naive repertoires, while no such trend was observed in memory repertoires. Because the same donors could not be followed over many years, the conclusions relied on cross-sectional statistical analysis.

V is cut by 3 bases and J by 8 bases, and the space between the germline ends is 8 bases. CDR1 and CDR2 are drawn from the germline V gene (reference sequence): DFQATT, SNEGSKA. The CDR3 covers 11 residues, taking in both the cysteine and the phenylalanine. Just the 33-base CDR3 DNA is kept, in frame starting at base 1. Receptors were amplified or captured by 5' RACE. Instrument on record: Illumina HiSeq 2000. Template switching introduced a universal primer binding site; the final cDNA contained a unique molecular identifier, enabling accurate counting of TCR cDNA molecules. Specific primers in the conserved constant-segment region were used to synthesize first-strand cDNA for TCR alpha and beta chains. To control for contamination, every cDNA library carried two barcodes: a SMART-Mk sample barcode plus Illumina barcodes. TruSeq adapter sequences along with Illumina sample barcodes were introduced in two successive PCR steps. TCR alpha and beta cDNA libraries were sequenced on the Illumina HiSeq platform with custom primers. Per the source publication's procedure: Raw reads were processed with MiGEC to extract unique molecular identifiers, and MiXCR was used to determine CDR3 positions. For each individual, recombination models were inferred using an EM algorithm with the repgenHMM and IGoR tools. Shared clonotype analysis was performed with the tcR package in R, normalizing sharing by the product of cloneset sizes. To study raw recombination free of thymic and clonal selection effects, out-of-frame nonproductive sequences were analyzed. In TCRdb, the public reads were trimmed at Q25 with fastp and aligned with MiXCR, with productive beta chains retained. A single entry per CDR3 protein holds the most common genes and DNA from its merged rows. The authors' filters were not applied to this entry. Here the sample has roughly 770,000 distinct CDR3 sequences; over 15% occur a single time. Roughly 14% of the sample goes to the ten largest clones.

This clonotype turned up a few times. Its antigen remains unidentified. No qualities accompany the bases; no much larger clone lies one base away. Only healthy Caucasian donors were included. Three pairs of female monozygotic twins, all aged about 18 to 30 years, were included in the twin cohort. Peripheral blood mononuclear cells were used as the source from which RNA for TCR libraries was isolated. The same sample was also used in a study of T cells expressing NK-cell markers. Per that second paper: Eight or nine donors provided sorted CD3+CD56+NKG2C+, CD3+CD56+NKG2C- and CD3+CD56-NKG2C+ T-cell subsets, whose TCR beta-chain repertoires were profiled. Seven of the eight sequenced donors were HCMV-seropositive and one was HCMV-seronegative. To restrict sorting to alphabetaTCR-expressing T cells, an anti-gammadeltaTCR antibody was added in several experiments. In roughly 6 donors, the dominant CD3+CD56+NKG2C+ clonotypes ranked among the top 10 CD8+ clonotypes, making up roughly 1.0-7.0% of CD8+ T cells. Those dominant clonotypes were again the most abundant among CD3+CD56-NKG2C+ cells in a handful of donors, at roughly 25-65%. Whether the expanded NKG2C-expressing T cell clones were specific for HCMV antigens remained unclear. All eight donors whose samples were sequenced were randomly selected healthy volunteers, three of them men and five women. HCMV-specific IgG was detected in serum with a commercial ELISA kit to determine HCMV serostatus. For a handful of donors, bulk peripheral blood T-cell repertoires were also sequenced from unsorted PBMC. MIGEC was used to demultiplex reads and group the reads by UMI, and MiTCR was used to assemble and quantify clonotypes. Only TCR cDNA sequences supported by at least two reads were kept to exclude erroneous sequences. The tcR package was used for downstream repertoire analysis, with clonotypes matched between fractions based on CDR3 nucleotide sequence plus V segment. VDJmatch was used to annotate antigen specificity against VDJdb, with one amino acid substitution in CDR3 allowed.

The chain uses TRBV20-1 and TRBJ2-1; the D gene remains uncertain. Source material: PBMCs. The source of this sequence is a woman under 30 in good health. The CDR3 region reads CSASMGYEQFF. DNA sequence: TGCAGTGCTAGTATGGGGTATGAGCAGTTCTTC.